This TCR beta chain stems from a study of T cells and Merkel cell carcinoma outcomes. Findings and caveats of the study: Repertoire plus T-cell density reportedly predicted Merkel cell carcinoma outcomes.

Germline CDR1 KGHSH, CDR2 LQKENI. V gave up 0 bases and J gave up 7 bases, with 12 bases separating them. There are 14 residues in the CDR3. Method: immunoSEQ multiplex PCR; TCRdb's copy keeps in-frame clones and lacks some. The sample yields 400 to 500 clones, approximately 86% seen once. About this clone: Its specificity is not known.

The J gene is TRBJ1-2, the V gene TRBV18; D is undetermined. The sequencing sample was made of tumor tissue from Merkel cell carcinoma. This sequence was found in a human donor with Merkel cell carcinoma. The CDR3 loop is CASSPPAGLGGYTF. As DNA, the CDR3 is TGTGCCAGCTCACCACCGGCGGGGTTGGGTGGCTACACCTTC. The full variable domain, its missing parts supplied by reference TRBV18 and TRBJ1-2, is NAGVMQNPRHLVRRRGQEARLRCSPMKGHSHVYWYRQLPEEGLKFMVYLQKENIIDESGMPKERFSAEFPKEGPSILRIQQVVRGDSAAYFCASSPPAGLGGYTFGSGTRLTVV.